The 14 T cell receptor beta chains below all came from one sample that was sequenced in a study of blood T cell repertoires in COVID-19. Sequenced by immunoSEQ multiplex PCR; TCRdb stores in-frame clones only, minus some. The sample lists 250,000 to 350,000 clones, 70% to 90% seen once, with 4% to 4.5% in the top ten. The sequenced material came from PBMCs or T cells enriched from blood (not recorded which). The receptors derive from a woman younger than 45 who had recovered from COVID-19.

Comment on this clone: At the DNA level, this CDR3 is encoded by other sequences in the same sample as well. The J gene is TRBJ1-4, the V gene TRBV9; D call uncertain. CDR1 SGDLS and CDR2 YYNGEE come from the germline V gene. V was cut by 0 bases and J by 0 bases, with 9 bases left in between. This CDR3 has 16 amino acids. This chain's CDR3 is CASSVATGATNEKLFF. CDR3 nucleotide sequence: TGTGCCAGCAGCGTAGCTACCGGGGCAACTAATGAAAAACTGTTTTTT.

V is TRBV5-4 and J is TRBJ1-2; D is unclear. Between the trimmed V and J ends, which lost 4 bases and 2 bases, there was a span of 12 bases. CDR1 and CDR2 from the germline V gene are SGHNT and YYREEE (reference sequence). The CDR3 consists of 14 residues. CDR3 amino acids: CASSAEQKNYGYTF. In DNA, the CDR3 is TGTGCCAGCAGCGCCGAACAGAAAAACTATGGCTACACCTTC.

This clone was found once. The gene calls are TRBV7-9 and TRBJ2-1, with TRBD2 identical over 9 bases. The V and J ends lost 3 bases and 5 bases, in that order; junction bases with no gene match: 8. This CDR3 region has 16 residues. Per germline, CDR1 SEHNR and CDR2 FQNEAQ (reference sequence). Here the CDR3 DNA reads TGTGCCAGCAGCTTGCGCATAGCGGGAGTCAACAATGAGCAGTTCTTC. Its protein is CASSLRIAGVNNEQFF.

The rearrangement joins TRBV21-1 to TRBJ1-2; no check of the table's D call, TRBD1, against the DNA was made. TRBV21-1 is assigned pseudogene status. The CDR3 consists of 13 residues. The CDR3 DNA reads TGTGCCAGCAGTCCAGGGGTTGGCTATGGCTACACCTTC. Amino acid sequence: CASSPGVGYGYTF.

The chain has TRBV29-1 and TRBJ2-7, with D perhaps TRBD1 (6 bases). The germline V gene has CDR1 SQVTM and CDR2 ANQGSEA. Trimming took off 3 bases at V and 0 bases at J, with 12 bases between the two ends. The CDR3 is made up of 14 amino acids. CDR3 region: CSVEDKGDSYEQYF. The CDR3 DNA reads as TGCAGCGTTGAGGACAAGGGGGACTCCTACGAGCAGTACTTC.

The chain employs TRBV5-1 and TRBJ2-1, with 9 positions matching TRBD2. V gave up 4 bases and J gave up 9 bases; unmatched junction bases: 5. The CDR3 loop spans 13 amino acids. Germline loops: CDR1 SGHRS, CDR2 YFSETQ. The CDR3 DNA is TGCGCCAGCAGCAGAGGGACTAGCCCTGAGCAGTTCTTC. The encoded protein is CASSRGTSPEQFF.

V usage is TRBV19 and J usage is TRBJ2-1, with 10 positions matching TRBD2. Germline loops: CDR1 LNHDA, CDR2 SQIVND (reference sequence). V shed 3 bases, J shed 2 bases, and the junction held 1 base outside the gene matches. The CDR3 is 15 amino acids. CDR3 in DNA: TGTGCCAGTAGTATGACTAGCGGGCCCTACAATGAGCAGTTCTTC. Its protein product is CASSMTSGPYNEQFF. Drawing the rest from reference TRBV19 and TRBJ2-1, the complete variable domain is DGGITQSPKYLFRKEGQNVTLSCEQNLNHDAMYWYRQDPGQGLRLIYYSQIVNDFQKGDIAEGYSVSREKKESFPLTVTSAQKNPTAFYLCASSMTSGPYNEQFFGPGTRLTVL.

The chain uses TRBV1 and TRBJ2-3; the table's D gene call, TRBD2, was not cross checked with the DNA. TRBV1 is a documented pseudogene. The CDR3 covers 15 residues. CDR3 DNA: TGCACCAGCCTGCGACTAGCGGGAAGAGCAGATACGCAGTATTTT. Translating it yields CTSLRLAGRADTQYF.

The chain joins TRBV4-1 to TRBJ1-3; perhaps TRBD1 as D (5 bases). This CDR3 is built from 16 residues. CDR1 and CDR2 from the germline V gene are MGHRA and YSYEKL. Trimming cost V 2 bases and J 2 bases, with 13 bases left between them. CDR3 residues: CASSQFTGPPGNTIYF. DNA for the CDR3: TGCGCCAGCAGCCAATTCACAGGACCGCCTGGAAACACCATATATTTT.

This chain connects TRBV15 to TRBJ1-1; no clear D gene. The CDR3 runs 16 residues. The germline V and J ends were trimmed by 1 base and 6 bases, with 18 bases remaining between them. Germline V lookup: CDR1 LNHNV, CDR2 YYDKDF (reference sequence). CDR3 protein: CATSRGALGGRSEAFF. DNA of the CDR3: TGTGCCACCAGCAGAGGGGCCCTGGGAGGGCGGTCTGAAGCTTTCTTT.

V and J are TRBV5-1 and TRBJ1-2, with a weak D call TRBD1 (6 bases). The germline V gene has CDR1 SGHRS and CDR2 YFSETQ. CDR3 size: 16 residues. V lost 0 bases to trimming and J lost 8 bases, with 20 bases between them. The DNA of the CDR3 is TGCGCCAGCAGCTTGGGCGTGAAGGACAGTCCAAAAGGCTACACCTTC. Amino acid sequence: CASSLGVKDSPKGYTF.

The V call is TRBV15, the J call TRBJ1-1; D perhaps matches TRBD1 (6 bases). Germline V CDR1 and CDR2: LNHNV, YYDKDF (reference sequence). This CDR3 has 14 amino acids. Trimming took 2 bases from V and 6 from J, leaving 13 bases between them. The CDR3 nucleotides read TGTGCCACCAGCAGAAGGCAGGGGATGGCTGAAGCTTTCTTT. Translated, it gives CATSRRQGMAEAFF.

The CDR3 reads CASSPPGRLSAGEAFF. In nucleotides, the CDR3 is TGTGCCAGCTCACCACCGGGTCGGTTGTCAGCAGGTGAAGCTTTCTTT. This chain connects TRBV18 to TRBJ1-1; the D is unclear. The CDR3 spans 16 residues. The germline V gene has CDR1 KGHSH and CDR2 LQKENI. Trimming shortened V by 0 bases and J by 7 bases, and 18 bases separated the two germline ends.

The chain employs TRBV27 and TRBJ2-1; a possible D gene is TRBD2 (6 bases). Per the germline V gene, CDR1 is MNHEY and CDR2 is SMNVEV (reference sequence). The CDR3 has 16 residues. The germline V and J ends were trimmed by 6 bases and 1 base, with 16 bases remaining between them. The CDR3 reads CASSPRLVGSYNEQFF. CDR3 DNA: TGTGCCAGCAGCCCAAGACTAGTGGGGTCCTACAATGAGCAGTTCTTC.